This is a list of T cell receptor beta chains from one sample in a study of cytomegalovirus exposure and HLA in healthy donors. Here immunoSEQ multiplex PCR was the method, and the copy in TCRdb shows in-frame clones only, minus some. The table for this sample gives 150,000 to 200,000 clones. The sequenced sample consisted of PBMCs. Receptors originate from a man under 40 in good health and CMV-seronegative. Each CDR3 is given without its conserved first and last residue. The D gene is left open where the match is weak.

TRBD1	TRBJ2-7	TRBV27	ASSIPSPGQDNYEQY
TRBD2	TRBJ2-2	TRBV7-9	ASGGTSGNTGELF
TRBD1	TRBJ2-7	TRBV4-1	ASSQPRQGKNYEQY
TRBD2	TRBJ2-1	TRBV10-3	ATVATSGISSEQF
.	TRBJ1-4	TRBV2	ASSDRAEKLF
.	TRBJ2-3	TRBV10-3	AISEYVTSTDTQY
TRBD1	TRBJ2-7	TRBV13	ASSLRTPGQGSYEQY
.	TRBJ1-1	TRBV7-9	ASSFGDYTEAF
TRBD1	TRBJ2-7	TRBV6-6	ASRGQGVYEQY
TRBD1	TRBJ2-6	TRBV7-2	ASSFRQGVPGANVLT
.	TRBJ2-7	TRBV11-2	ASSLGGDTGQY
.	TRBJ1-5	TRBV7-9	ASTVGSGVDNQPQH
.	TRBJ2-2	TRBV6-1	ASVATGWAGELF
.	TRBJ1-5	TRBV5-6	ASSLYREGGRPQH
TRBD1	TRBJ2-3	TRBV4-1	ASSQTGQGGFWDTQY
.	TRBJ2-7	TRBV7-9	ASSFEGVAYEQY
.	TRBJ1-6	TRBV9	ASSVGGGLRSYNSPLH
.	TRBJ2-6	TRBV6-7	ASSYRAGPGANVLT
TRBD1	TRBJ2-3	TRBV7-9	ASSRQGQSTDTQY
TRBD1	TRBJ1-1	TRBV4-1	ASSQRTGGNTEAF
.	TRBJ1-6	TRBV6-1	ASSVYRHNSPLH
.	TRBJ2-5	TRBV19	ASSEETQY
TRBD2	TRBJ2-7	TRBV6-5	ASRKAGANEQY
.	TRBJ2-7	TRBV6-1	ASSDWGRSYEQY
TRBD2	TRBJ2-1	TRBV4-2	ASSRLLAGGVNEQF
.	TRBJ2-2	TRBV18	ASSSTASNTGELF
.	TRBJ1-5	TRBV10-1	ASSGPRLFSNQPQH
TRBD2	TRBJ2-1	TRBV10-1	ASSDGTSGDQENEQF
TRBD1	TRBJ1-2	TRBV7-2	ASSRTGSNYGYT
TRBD1	.	TRBV5-1	ASSWGQAPYEQY
.	TRBJ2-7	TRBV18	ASSPASGDTEQY
.	.	TRBV5-1	ASSLETSYEQY
.	TRBJ2-5	TRBV27	ASSGGRETQY
TRBD1	TRBJ1-2	TRBV6-1	ASSEARQGYGYT
TRBD1	TRBJ1-2	TRBV5-4	ASSSGQPDYGYT
.	TRBJ1-2	TRBV9	ASSVSQGRANYGYT
.	TRBJ1-2	TRBV18	ASSAGGGRSYGYT
.	TRBJ2-5	TRBV10-1	ASSEGGSGVTQY
TRBD1	TRBJ1-4	TRBV18	ASSPLQGADEKLF
TRBD1	TRBJ2-7	TRBV19	ASSMAGQGAYEQY
.	TRBJ2-5	TRBV30	AWTISQGSSLTQY
TRBD2	TRBJ2-7	TRBV16	ASSQVSSGRYEQY
.	TRBJ1-1	TRBV28	ASSPPLRVLDTEAF